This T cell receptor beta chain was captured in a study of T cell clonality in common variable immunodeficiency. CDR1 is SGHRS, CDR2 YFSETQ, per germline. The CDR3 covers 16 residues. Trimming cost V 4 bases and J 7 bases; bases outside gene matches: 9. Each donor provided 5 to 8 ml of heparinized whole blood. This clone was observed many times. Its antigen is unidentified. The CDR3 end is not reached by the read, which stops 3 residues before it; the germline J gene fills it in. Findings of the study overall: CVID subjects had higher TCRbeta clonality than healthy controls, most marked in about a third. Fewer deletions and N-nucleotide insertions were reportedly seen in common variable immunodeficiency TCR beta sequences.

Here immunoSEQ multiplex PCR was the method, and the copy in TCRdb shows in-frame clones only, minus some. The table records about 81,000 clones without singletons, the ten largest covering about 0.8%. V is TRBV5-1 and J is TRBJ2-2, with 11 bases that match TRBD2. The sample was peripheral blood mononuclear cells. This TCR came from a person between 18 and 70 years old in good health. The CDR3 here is CASSAGLAVIIGELFF. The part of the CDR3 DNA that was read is TGCGCCAGCAGCGCGGGACTAGCGGTGATTATCGGGGAG. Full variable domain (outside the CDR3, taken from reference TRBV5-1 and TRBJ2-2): KAGVTQTPRYLIKTRGQQVTLSCSPISGHRSVSWYQQTPGQGLQFLFEYFSETQRNKGNFPGRFSGRQFSNSRSEMNVSTLELGDSALYLCASSAGLAVIIGELFFGEGSRLTVL.